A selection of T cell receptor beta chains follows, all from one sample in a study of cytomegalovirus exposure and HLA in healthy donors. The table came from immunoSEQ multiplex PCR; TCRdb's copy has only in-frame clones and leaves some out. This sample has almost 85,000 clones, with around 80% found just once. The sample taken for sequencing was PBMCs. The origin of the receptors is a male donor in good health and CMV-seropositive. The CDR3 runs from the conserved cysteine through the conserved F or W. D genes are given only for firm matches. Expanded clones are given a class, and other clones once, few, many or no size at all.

cdr3_aa: CATSRDPAGAFSYEQYF; cdr3_nt: TGTGCCACCAGCAGAGACCCGGCGGGCGCGTTCTCCTACGAGCAGTACTTC; d_call: .; j_call: TRBJ2-7; clone_size: .; v_call: TRBV15
cdr3_aa: CASSPRRGGDEQFF; cdr3_nt: TGTGCCAGCAGCCCCCGGCGGGGAGGGGATGAGCAGTTCTTC; d_call: TRBD2; j_call: TRBJ2-1; clone_size: .; v_call: TRBV7-9
cdr3_aa: CAWSVPGLNYEQYF; cdr3_nt: TGTGCCTGGAGTGTCCCGGGACTTAACTACGAGCAGTACTTC; d_call: .; j_call: TRBJ2-7; clone_size: .; v_call: TRBV30
cdr3_aa: CASSLARAVQETQYF; cdr3_nt: TGTGCCAGCAGCTTAGCGAGGGCAGTCCAAGAGACCCAGTACTTC; d_call: .; j_call: TRBJ2-5; clone_size: .; v_call: TRBV7-2
cdr3_aa: CASSSPGLYYGYTF; cdr3_nt: TGTGCCAGCAGCTCCCCTGGGCTTTACTATGGCTACACCTTC; d_call: .; j_call: TRBJ1-2; clone_size: .; v_call: TRBV5-4
cdr3_aa: CASSEEGSGANVLTF; cdr3_nt: TGTGCCAGCAGTGAAGAGGGCTCTGGGGCCAACGTCCTGACTTTC; d_call: .; j_call: TRBJ2-6; clone_size: .; v_call: TRBV6-4
cdr3_aa: CASSSTSGSYEQYF; cdr3_nt: TGCGCCAGCAGCAGTACTAGCGGGAGTTACGAGCAGTACTTC; d_call: TRBD2; j_call: TRBJ2-7; clone_size: .; v_call: TRBV5-1
cdr3_aa: CAWSRHSYEQYF; cdr3_nt: TGTGCCTGGAGTAGACATTCCTACGAGCAGTACTTC; d_call: .; j_call: TRBJ2-7; clone_size: .; v_call: TRBV30
cdr3_aa: CASRDRGNYGYTF; cdr3_nt: TGTGCCAGCAGAGACAGGGGTAACTATGGCTACACCTTC; d_call: TRBD1; j_call: TRBJ1-2; clone_size: .; v_call: TRBV25-1
cdr3_aa: CASSSDRGLNF; cdr3_nt: TGTGCCAGCAGTAGCGACAGGGGGTTGAATTTT; d_call: TRBD1; j_call: TRBJ1-3; clone_size: .; v_call: TRBV28
cdr3_aa: CASTLSGGAGYGYTF; cdr3_nt: TGTGCCAGCACCCTTAGTGGTGGGGCTGGCTATGGCTACACCTTC; d_call: .; j_call: TRBJ1-2; clone_size: .; v_call: TRBV7-2
cdr3_aa: CAWSDIQGGDTGELFF; cdr3_nt: TGTGCCTGGAGTGATATACAGGGGGGCGACACCGGGGAGCTGTTTTTT; d_call: TRBD1; j_call: TRBJ2-2; clone_size: medium-sized; v_call: TRBV30
cdr3_aa: CASSRGSGPSYEQYF; cdr3_nt: TGTGCCAGCAGCAGAGGTAGCGGCCCCTCCTACGAGCAGTACTTC; d_call: .; j_call: TRBJ2-7; clone_size: .; v_call: TRBV14
cdr3_aa: CASSQATGGSLTDTQYF; cdr3_nt: TGTGCCAGCAGCCAAGCGACCGGCGGGAGTTTGACAGATACGCAGTATTTT; d_call: TRBD2; j_call: TRBJ2-3; clone_size: .; v_call: TRBV4-2
cdr3_aa: CASSLAGRAYEQYF; cdr3_nt: TGTGCCAGCAGCTTAGCGGGGAGAGCCTACGAGCAGTACTTC; d_call: .; j_call: TRBJ2-7; clone_size: .; v_call: TRBV7-2
cdr3_aa: CASSLVQGARGTQYF; cdr3_nt: TGTGCCAGCAGCTTAGTTCAGGGGGCGCGAGGTACGCAGTATTTT; d_call: TRBD1; j_call: TRBJ2-3; clone_size: .; v_call: TRBV7-8
cdr3_aa: CASSGPRGTGELFF; cdr3_nt: TGTGCCAGCAGTGGCCCTAGGGGAACCGGGGAGCTGTTTTTT; d_call: .; j_call: TRBJ2-2; clone_size: many; v_call: TRBV6-1
cdr3_aa: CASSLTPRTGVQQYF; cdr3_nt: TGTGCCAGCAGCTTGACTCCACGAACAGGGGTTCAACAGTACTTC; d_call: TRBD1; j_call: TRBJ2-7; clone_size: .; v_call: TRBV7-9
cdr3_aa: CASSPSDRGHNQPQHF; cdr3_nt: TGTGCCAGCAGTCCCTCGGACAGGGGACACAATCAGCCCCAGCATTTT; d_call: TRBD1; j_call: TRBJ1-5; clone_size: .; v_call: TRBV6-6
cdr3_aa: CASSLPPGGLTNTEAFF; cdr3_nt: TGTGCCAGCAGTTTACCCCCCGGGGGATTGACGAACACTGAAGCTTTCTTT; d_call: .; j_call: TRBJ1-1; clone_size: .; v_call: TRBV28
cdr3_aa: CASSIDTVWGLAGANTGELFF; cdr3_nt: TGTGCCAGTAGTATAGATACAGTCTGGGGCCTAGCGGGCGCGAACACCGGGGAGCTGTTTTTT; d_call: TRBD2; j_call: TRBJ2-2; clone_size: .; v_call: TRBV19